These 21 T cell receptor beta chains were sequenced from one sample in a study of cytomegalovirus exposure and HLA in healthy donors (dated by TCRdb to between 2016 and 2019). Library prep was done by the immunoSEQ multiplex PCR assay. For the multiplex PCR, a mixture combining 60 forward primers for TCR Vbeta segments and 13 reverse primers for TCR Jbeta segments was used. The clones in this table, taken by TCRdb from immuneACCESS, are in-frame only. Not every clone is retained; where verified, under half of the shortfall comes from an unresolved V gene, and the cause of the rest is unknown. Within this sample are a few hundred thousand clones, with around 79% of them counted one time only. The ten largest make up around 2% of the sample. Sequencing was carried out using PBMCs. All receptors derive from a man aged 18 to 35 in good health and CMV-seronegative.

The rearrangement uses TRBV29-1 and TRBJ2-7, with D tentatively TRBD1 (6 bases). This CDR3 is built from 13 residues. Germline V lookup: CDR1 SQVTM, CDR2 ANQGSEA. Trimming cost V 5 bases and J 3 bases, with 14 bases left between them. The CDR3 bases are TGCAGCGTTATCGGCCACAGGGACTACGAGCAGTACTTC. It translates to CSVIGHRDYEQYF.

The chain employs TRBV15 and TRBJ1-1; 8 bases fit TRBD1. V dropped 3 bases and J dropped 2; count of bases not matched to a gene: 5. The CDR3 is made up of 15 amino acids. Germline V gives CDR1 LNHNV, CDR2 YYDKDF (reference sequence). The CDR3 coding sequence is TGTGCCACCAGCAGCCACAGGGGGGGAAACACTGAAGCTTTCTTT. Amino acid sequence: CATSSHRGGNTEAFF.

This clone is a singleton in its sample. The V call is TRBV13, the J call TRBJ2-2; TRBD2 matches 12 bases. The CDR3 length is 16 residues. V lost 5 bases and J lost 6; bases outside the gene matches: 7. From germline, CDR1 is PRHDT and CDR2 FYEKMQ (reference sequence). CDR3 region: CASSPGLAGSAGELFF. The CDR3 DNA follows: TGTGCCAGCAGCCCAGGACTAGCGGGGAGCGCCGGGGAGCTGTTTTTT.

This clone was counted once. Its ends do not fully match the called genes, so a read error is possible. This chain uses TRBV7-7 with TRBJ1-4; D unclear. Germline loops: CDR1 SSHAT, CDR2 FNYEAQ (reference sequence). CDR3 length: 15 amino acids. CDR3 protein: CASSLFSGTNEKLFF. The CDR3 nucleotides are TGTGCTAGCAGCTTATTCTCGGGGACTAATGAAAAACTGTTTTTT.

The chain recombines TRBV6-5 with TRBJ2-7; a possible D gene is TRBD1 (6 bases). V was pared by 5 bases and J by 3 bases, with 14 bases between. The CDR3 sequence is 14 residues long. Germline values: CDR1 MNHEY, CDR2 SVGAGI. This CDR3 reads CASSEPGHNYEQYF. CDR3 coding DNA: TGTGCCAGCAGTGAACCGGGACACAACTACGAGCAGTACTTC.

The chain recombines TRBV6-5 with TRBJ2-7; D is possibly TRBD1 (6 bases). The V end was cut by 6 bases, the J end by 2 bases, with 17 bases between. CDR1 MNHEY and CDR2 SVGAGI come from the germline V gene. CDR3 length: 15 residues. DNA for the CDR3: TGTGCCAGCAGCGGTCTAGCAGGGGCGCCCTACGAGCAGTACTTC. Translating it yields CASSGLAGAPYEQYF.

The rearrangement links TRBV5-1 to TRBJ1-2; 7 bases line up with TRBD1. The V segment lost 5 bases and the J segment 2 bases; nucleotides outside the gene matches: 9. The CDR3 contains 15 residues. CDR1 SGHRS and CDR2 YFSETQ come from the germline V gene. CDR3 loop: CASRSTGALNYGYTF. The CDR3 DNA reads TGCGCCAGCAGGTCAACAGGGGCTTTAAACTATGGCTACACCTTC.

This chain joins TRBV6-5 and TRBJ1-6; D gene uncertain. Germline CDR1 is MNHEY and CDR2 is SVGAGI. There are 15 residues in the CDR3. V was pared by 5 bases and J by 1 base, with 9 bases between. CDR3 residues: CASSTSGSYNSPLHF. The CDR3 DNA reads as TGTGCCAGCAGTACTAGTGGTTCCTATAATTCACCCCTCCACTTT.

The CDR3: CASSHLSQGTAGYTF. The DNA of the CDR3 is TGTGCCAGCAGCCATCTTAGTCAGGGTACGGCTGGCTACACCTTC. This chain uses TRBV14 with TRBJ1-2; D may be TRBD1 (5 bases). V was trimmed by 3 bases and J by 7 bases, leaving 18 bases between them. The CDR3 sequence is 15 residues long. Germline V gene sequence: CDR1 SGHDN, CDR2 FVKESK.

This clone appeared once. The chain links TRBV18 to TRBJ1-2; TRBD1 aligns across 7 bases. This CDR3 has 13 amino acids. Germline assignment: CDR1 KGHSH and CDR2 LQKENI. With V trimmed by 5 bases and J by 6 bases, 6 bases remained unmatched. Written as DNA, the CDR3 is TGTGCCAGCTCAGCAACCGGGACAGATGGCTACACCTTC. The encoded protein is CASSATGTDGYTF.

This chain joins TRBV5-1 and TRBJ1-2; tentatively, D is TRBD1 (6 bases). Germline V gene lookup returns CDR1 SGHRS and CDR2 YFSETQ. V was pared by 4 bases and J by 6 bases, with 13 bases between. The CDR3 contains 13 residues. This CDR3 is CASSEQGRDGYTF. The CDR3 coding sequence is TGCGCCAGCAGCGAACAGGGTAGAGATGGCTACACCTTC.

V gene TRBV5-4 combines with J gene TRBJ1-5, with TRBD1 matching over 7 bases. The CDR3 length is 15 residues. Germline loops: CDR1 SGHNT, CDR2 YYREEE (reference sequence). V dropped 4 bases and J dropped 5; count of bases not matched to a gene: 9. CDR3 nucleotides: TGTGCCAGCAGCCTAGGGACAGACACGGATCAGCCCCAGCATTTT. Translation: CASSLGTDTDQPQHF. The full variable domain, with the rest looked up from reference TRBV5-4 and TRBJ1-5, is ETGVTQSPTHLIKTRGQQVTLRCSSQSGHNTVSWYQQALGQGPQFIFQYYREEENGRGNFPPRFSGLQFPNYSSELNVNALELDDSALYLCASSLGTDTDQPQHFGDGTRLSIL.

This clone was seen a handful of times. The V gene is TRBV2, the J gene TRBJ1-3, with TRBD1 matching 8 bases. Trimming took 1 base from V and 5 from J; bases not matched to a gene: 4. CDR3 length equals 15 residues. CDR1 is SNHLY, CDR2 FYNNEI, per germline. The CDR3 nucleotides are TGTGCCAGCAGTGAAGATGACAGGGGTAGAAACACCATATATTTT. As protein: CASSEDDRGRNTIYF.

The count of this clone is one. The V call is TRBV6-6, the J call TRBJ2-7; TRBD2 aligns across 8 bases. The J segment lost 5 bases and the V segment lost 3 bases, leaving 3 bases of the junction unmatched. Germline V lookup: CDR1 MNHNY, CDR2 SVGAGI (reference sequence). This CDR3 region has 13 residues. The DNA of the CDR3 is TGTGCCAGCAGTTATCGGGGGGGTAACGAGCAGTACTTC. It specifies CASSYRGGNEQYF.

This chain connects TRBV5-5 to TRBJ1-1; D ambiguous. The V end lost 4 bases, the J end lost 1 base, and 8 bases lay between the germline ends. The length of the CDR3 is 13 residues. Germline loops: CDR1 SGHKS, CDR2 YYEKEE (reference sequence). The CDR3 sequence is CASSPVPNTEAFF. CDR3 sequence (DNA): TGTGCCAGCAGCCCTGTTCCGAACACTGAAGCTTTCTTT.

J is TRBJ2-2 and V is TRBV7-2; 11 bases fit TRBD2. V gave up 0 bases and J gave up 3 bases; unmatched junction bases: 3. This CDR3 region has 17 residues. Looked up from germline, CDR1 is SGHTA and CDR2 is FQGNSA. The CDR3 is CASSLAPGLADTGELFF. The CDR3 nucleotides read TGTGCCAGCAGCTTAGCCCCGGGACTAGCGGACACCGGGGAGCTGTTTTTT.

The chain has TRBV7-6 and TRBJ1-1; TRBD1 might be the D (5 bases). V was trimmed by 6 bases and J by 2 bases, leaving 10 bases between them. The germline V gene encodes CDR1 SGHVS and CDR2 FNYEAQ. The CDR3 spans 13 residues. The CDR3 coding sequence is TGTGCCAGCAGTCCGGGGGAAAACACTGAAGCTTTCTTT. Its translation: CASSPGENTEAFF.

As regards this clone: One end of the junction is discordant with germline, which a read error may explain. V gene TRBV7-7 combines with J gene TRBJ2-1, with D possibly TRBD1 on 6 matching bases. CDR1 and CDR2 from the germline V gene are SSHAT and FNYEAQ (reference sequence). This CDR3 contains 13 residues. The CDR3 region is CASSQETSGTRFF. CDR3 nucleotides: TGTGCTAGCAGCCAAGAGACGTCGGGGACACGCTTCTTC.

The chain carries TRBV9 and TRBJ1-4; D uncertain. Germline CDR1 is SGDLS and CDR2 is YYNGEE. Between the trimmed V and J ends, which lost 4 bases and 4 bases, there was a span of 8 bases. This CDR3 comprises 13 residues. The chain's CDR3 is CASSSTYNEKLFF. DNA of the CDR3: TGTGCCAGCAGCTCGACATATAATGAAAAACTGTTTTTT.

The rearrangement uses TRBV30 and TRBJ2-3, with 15 bases identical to TRBD2. There are 15 residues in the CDR3. The J segment lost 5 bases and the V segment lost 3 bases, leaving 3 bases of the junction unmatched. Per the germline V gene, CDR1 is GTSNPN and CDR2 is SVGIG (reference sequence). The CDR3 sequence is CAWSQGLAGGDTQYF. The CDR3 coding sequence is TGTGCCTGGAGCCAGGGACTAGCGGGAGGAGATACGCAGTATTTT.

The J gene is TRBJ2-3, the V gene TRBV18; 8 bases agree with TRBD1. CDR3 size: 16 residues. Germline assignment: CDR1 KGHSH and CDR2 LQKENI. V lost 2 bases, J lost 3 bases, and 7 bases stayed unmatched. CDR3 DNA: TGTGCCAGCTCACCAAGGACAGGGTCTATGACAGATACGCAGTATTTT. Its translation is CASSPRTGSMTDTQYF. Complete variable domain (other parts from reference TRBV18 and TRBJ2-3): NAGVMQNPRHLVRRRGQEARLRCSPMKGHSHVYWYRQLPEEGLKFMVYLQKENIIDESGMPKERFSAEFPKEGPSILRIQQVVRGDSAAYFCASSPRTGSMTDTQYFGPGTRLTVL.